This T cell receptor beta chain originates from a study of blood T cells in healthy people across ages. The CDR3 consists of 14 residues. V was pared by 3 bases and J by 1 base, with 10 bases between. Germline CDR1 is GTSNPN and CDR2 is SVGIG (reference sequence). In this sample, this clonotype turned up a few times. Its target is not known. It was with a sample-barcoded 5' primer and a J-beta primer mix that a second PCR of roughly 6 to 12 cycles was run. TCRdb reprocessed the 5' RACE reads with MiXCR, giving one entry per CDR3 protein. The sample consists of roughly 800,000 distinct CDR3 sequences, around 24% of them appearing once. Study-level findings and limits: Researchers judged that diversity estimates from one million T cells fell short of true values. Possibly confounding the expanded clonotype changes was the fact that donor CMV status was unknown. Relative to aged donors, long-lived donors carried more naive CD4+ cells and displayed higher diversity.

These data were likewise used in another study, on T cells of mothers and their children.

The origin of this receptor is a boy aged 5 to 17 in good health. Sequenced input: blood. V usage is TRBV30 and J usage is TRBJ2-1; D is undetermined. The DNA of the CDR3 is TGTGCCTGGAGGGCTGATTATTCCTACAATGAGCAGTTCTTC. As protein: CAWRADYSYNEQFF.